What follows are 13 T cell receptor beta chains derived from one specimen sequenced in a study of shared clonotypes between healthy human individuals. Naive CD8 cells lacked CD45RO and underwent positive selection for CCR7, leaving out terminally differentiated effector memory CD45RA+ cells. The method was immunoSEQ multiplex PCR; TCRdb's version includes in-frame clones alone and lacks a portion of them. The table lists nearly 2 million clones, about 95% of them singletons. The sample consisted of naive CD8+ T cells sorted from blood. The receptors derive from a man between 18 and 29 years old in good health.

The genes are TRBV5-1 and TRBJ2-7, with D perhaps matching TRBD1 or TRBD2 (5 bases each). V was cut by 5 bases and J by 7 bases, with 25 bases left in between. CDR1 and CDR2 from the germline V gene are SGHRS and YFSETQ. The CDR3 has 16 amino acids. The CDR3 is CASSTLGDSYEGEQYF. The CDR3 DNA is TGCGCCAGCAGTACCCTGGGGGATTCCTACGAGGGGGAGCAGTACTTC.

A remark on this clone: Distinct nucleotide sequences in the sample also encode this CDR3. This chain uses TRBV5-6 with TRBJ1-1, with D perhaps TRBD1 (5 bases). Per the germline V gene, CDR1 is SGHDT and CDR2 is YYEEEE. This CDR3 comprises 12 residues. The V end was cut by 1 base, the J end by 7 bases, with 8 bases between. DNA for the CDR3: TGTGCCAGCAGCTTGCTTGGGGGTGAAGCTTTCTTT. It is translated as CASSLLGGEAFF.

The chain has TRBV15 and TRBJ1-5; a possible D gene is TRBD1 (6 bases). The V gene's germline CDR1 is LNHNV and CDR2 YYDKDF (reference sequence). Trimming took off 1 base at V and 4 bases at J, with 11 bases between the two ends. There are 15 residues in the CDR3. For the CDR3, the DNA is TGTGCCACCAGCAGAGGCCTCACAGGGAATCAGCCCCAGCATTTT. It specifies CATSRGLTGNQPQHF.

The chain uses TRBV4-1 and TRBJ1-2; 11 positions match TRBD1. From germline, CDR1 is MGHRA and CDR2 YSYEKL. This CDR3 is 16 amino acids long. V dropped 2 bases and J dropped 3; count of bases not matched to a gene: 5. In DNA form, the CDR3 reads TGCGCCAGCAGCCAACCTCTGGGACAGGGGGACTATGGCTACACCTTC. It translates to CASSQPLGQGDYGYTF.

This sequence joins TRBV10-3 and TRBJ2-3, with 13 bases fitting TRBD2. Germline V gene data show CDR1 as ENHRY and CDR2 as SYGVKD. The CDR3 consists of 18 residues. V shed 0 bases and J 2 bases; nucleotides not matched to a gene: 5. The CDR3 is CAISESTGTSGDTDTQYF. For the CDR3, the DNA is TGTGCCATCAGTGAGTCGACCGGGACTAGCGGGGACACAGATACGCAGTATTTT.

The chain joins TRBV18 to TRBJ2-7, with a possible D match to TRBD1 (6 bases). The germline V gene encodes CDR1 KGHSH and CDR2 LQKENI. This CDR3 is built from 13 residues. V was cut by 3 bases and J by 7 bases, with 13 bases left in between. The CDR3 nucleotides read TGTGCCAGCTCACCTTCCGCAGGGGAGGAGCAGTACTTC. It codes for CASSPSAGEEQYF.

The chain links TRBV15 to TRBJ2-1, with D perhaps being TRBD1 or TRBD2 (6 bases each). V shed 0 bases and J shed 2 bases, with 14 bases lying between them. The CDR3 totals 17 residues. CDR1 LNHNV and CDR2 YYDKDF come from the germline V gene (reference sequence). The CDR3 is CATSRDGMEGAYNEQFF. CDR3 in DNA: TGTGCCACCAGCAGAGATGGGATGGAGGGGGCCTACAATGAGCAGTTCTTC.

This chain links TRBV7-6 with TRBJ1-1, with D uncertain. V lost 5 bases, J lost 4 bases, and 11 bases lay in between. The CDR3 is 13 amino acids. The V gene's germline CDR1 is SGHVS and CDR2 FNYEAQ. CDR3 in DNA: TGTGCCAGCAGCCCCGGTGTCGGCACTGAAGCTTTCTTT. This encodes CASSPGVGTEAFF.

The rearrangement joins TRBV6-1 to TRBJ2-7; D uncertain. This CDR3 has 14 residues. The V gene's germline CDR1 is MNHNS and CDR2 SASEGT. Trimming pared 1 base from V and 0 bases from J, leaving 7 bases between. The DNA of the CDR3 is TGTGCCAGCAGTGAAGGAAGGGACTCCTACGAGCAGTACTTC. Protein sequence: CASSEGRDSYEQYF.

The chain couples TRBV28 to TRBJ1-4, with D unresolved. Germline CDR1 and CDR2: MDHEN and SYDVKM. V lost 5 bases and J 12 bases, leaving 13 bases between the germline ends. This CDR3 is built from 12 residues. The CDR3 nucleotides are TGTGCCAGCAGTCCCGGGAGCGAACAACTGTTTTTT. Amino acid sequence: CASSPGSEQLFF. Variable domain in full (rest from reference TRBV28 and TRBJ1-4): DVKVTQSSRYLVKRTGEKVFLECVQDMDHENMFWYRQDPGLGLRLIYFSYDVKMKEKGDIPEGYSVSREKKERFSLILESASTNQTSMYLCASSPGSEQLFFGSGTQLSVL.

The chain employs TRBV29-1 and TRBJ2-7, with 10 bases aligning to TRBD2. The CDR3 is made up of 14 amino acids. CDR1 and CDR2 from the germline V gene are SQVTM and ANQGSEA. Trimming removed 4 bases from V and 5 bases from J; junction bases left unmatched: 8. The CDR3 is CSVVGGLAGDEQYF. The CDR3 nucleotides are TGCAGCGTTGTAGGTGGGCTAGCGGGAGACGAGCAGTACTTC.

This chain joins TRBV12-5 and TRBJ1-4, with TRBD1 matching over 10 bases. The CDR3 totals 15 residues. In germline, CDR1 is LGHNT, CDR2 FRNRAP. Unmatched junction bases numbered 5, after V lost 4 bases and J lost 6 bases. The CDR3 reads CASGSAGTGDEKLFF. CDR3 in DNA: TGTGCTAGTGGTTCAGCCGGGACAGGGGATGAAAAACTGTTTTTT.

The chain couples TRBV28 to TRBJ1-2; D remains unclear. V lost 4 bases and J lost 4, with 13 bases in between. Per the germline V gene, CDR1 is MDHEN and CDR2 is SYDVKM. This CDR3 is 14 amino acids long. The DNA for the CDR3 is TGTGCCAGCAGTTCCCCGGACGGGTCCTATGGCTACACCTTC. It codes for CASSSPDGSYGYTF.